These 27 T cell receptor beta chains were all obtained from the same sample, sequenced in a study of T-cell memory formation after mild COVID-19. One entry per CDR3 protein results from TCRdb running MiXCR on the 5' RACE reads. The sample contains some 120,000 distinct CDR3 sequences, over 15% of which appear only once. Source material: PBMCs or a T cell subset sorted from them (not recorded which). The receptors shown here come from a man in his late teens or twenties who had mild COVID-19 (a few samples of this study predate the infection). Cell type and time point are not known.

This clonotype was seen a handful of times. V is TRBV3-1 and J is TRBJ1-1; no clear D. V was trimmed by 4 bases and J by 7 bases, leaving 7 bases between them. Germline CDR1 LGHDT, CDR2 YNNKEL (reference sequence). This CDR3 is 11 amino acids long. In nucleotides, the CDR3 is TGTGCCAGCAGCCGCCTGGATGAAGCTTTCTTT. Translation: CASSRLDEAFF.

The V gene is TRBV20-1, the J gene TRBJ1-1; D not certain. The V and J ends lost 6 bases and 2 bases respectively, with 16 bases between them. From germline, CDR1 is DFQATT and CDR2 SNEGSKA (reference sequence). The CDR3 sequence is 14 residues long. CDR3 sequence reads: CSAPDPSGNTEAFF. The CDR3, as DNA: TGCAGTGCCCCGGACCCTAGCGGAAACACTGAAGCTTTCTTT.

This clonotype was detected a few times. The chain joins TRBV20-1 to TRBJ1-2, with 9 bases fitting TRBD1. Germline-derived CDR1 and CDR2 are DFQATT and SNEGSKA (reference sequence). After removal of 5 bases from V and 3 bases from J, the junction contained 10 bases not matched to a gene. The CDR3 extends over 15 amino acids. The CDR3 loop is CSADPGQGLDYGYTF. CDR3 sequence (DNA): TGCAGTGCTGACCCGGGACAGGGACTCGACTATGGCTACACCTTC.

This clonotype was seen repeatedly, ten times or more. V and J are TRBV12-3 or TRBV12-4 and TRBJ2-5, with D perhaps TRBD2 (5 bases). This CDR3 spans 13 amino acids. V lost 3 bases to trimming and J lost 7 bases, with 12 bases between them. In DNA, the CDR3 is TGTGCCAGCAGTTTGGTTATAGGAGGGACCCAGTACTTC. Protein sequence: CASSLVIGGTQYF.

This clonotype came up a few times. V gene TRBV12-3 or TRBV12-4 combines with J gene TRBJ2-3, with D possibly matching TRBD2 (7 bases). V was trimmed by 0 bases and J by 5 bases, leaving 12 bases between them. This CDR3 spans 15 amino acids. Here the CDR3 reads CASSLASGGIDTQYF. For the CDR3, the DNA is TGTGCCAGCAGTTTAGCATCGGGGGGCATAGATACGCAGTATTTT.

In its sample, this clonotype was seen a few times. The rearrangement links TRBV5-1 to TRBJ1-6, with 8 nucleotides matching TRBD1. The germline CDR1 and CDR2 sequences are SGHRS and YFSETQ. The CDR3 length is 13 residues. V gave up 7 bases and J gave up 7 bases; unmatched junction bases: 4. DNA for the CDR3: TGCGCCAGCGGAACAGGGGGGAATTCACCCCTCCACTTT. Its translation: CASGTGGNSPLHF.

This clonotype was detected a few times. This chain links TRBV23-1 with TRBJ2-5; maybe TRBD2 (5 bases). TRBV23-1 is an ORF; its function is uncertain. V lost 10 bases and J lost 2, with 20 bases in between. The CDR3 sequence is 15 residues long. The CDR3 nucleotides are TGCGCCACCTGGTTTCGGGTAGCGCAACAAGAGACCCAGTACTTC. Translated, it gives CATWFRVAQQETQYF.

This chain connects TRBV29-1 to TRBJ2-7; TRBD1 aligns across 7 bases. The length of the CDR3 is 14 residues. J was trimmed by 4 bases and V by 6 bases; bases with no gene match: 12. Germline V lookup: CDR1 SQVTM, CDR2 ANQGSEA. The CDR3 region is CSVKPDREPYEQYF. DNA for the CDR3: TGCAGCGTCAAACCCGACAGGGAACCGTACGAGCAGTACTTC.

The chain couples TRBV5-1 to TRBJ2-6, with D possibly being TRBD1 (6 bases). Trimming stripped 7 bases from V and 4 bases from J, with 12 bases between. The CDR3 totals 14 residues. Germline CDR1 reads SGHRS; CDR2 reads YFSETQ. The CDR3 region has the DNA TGCGCCAGCCGACAGGCCGGCGGGGCCAACGTCCTGACTTTC. Translation gives CASRQAGGANVLTF.

This clonotype was seen a handful of times. The CDR3 DNA follows: TGTGCCAGCAAAAGCGGGGGGTCACAAGATACGCAGTATTTT. Residues: CASKSGGSQDTQYF. V gene TRBV6-5 combines with J gene TRBJ2-3, with 9 bases fitting TRBD2. The V gene end was trimmed by 7 bases and the J gene end by 5 bases; junction bases not matched to a gene: 7. This CDR3 is 14 amino acids long. Germline loops: CDR1 MNHEY, CDR2 SVGAGI.

This clonotype was recorded a few times. The V call is TRBV7-2, the J call TRBJ2-3; tentative D call: TRBD1 (6 bases). Per the germline V gene, CDR1 is SGHTA and CDR2 is FQGNSA. V dropped 5 bases and J dropped 0 bases, with 12 bases sitting between them. The CDR3 is 15 residues long. The CDR3 reads CASSVDRSSTDTQYF. In nucleotides, the CDR3 is TGTGCCAGCAGCGTTGACAGGTCTAGCACAGATACGCAGTATTTT.

This clonotype has a handful of counts. This chain joins TRBV12-3 or TRBV12-4 and TRBJ2-3, with 12 bases identical to TRBD2. With 6 bases clipped from V and 2 bases from J, the junction kept 6 bases outside the gene matches. There are 16 residues in the CDR3. In nucleotides, the CDR3 is TGTGCCAGCAGACCCGGACTAGCGGGGTCCACAGATACGCAGTATTTT. It yields the protein CASRPGLAGSTDTQYF.

This clonotype has a count of ten or more. This chain joins TRBV5-1 and TRBJ1-6; 7 positions agree with TRBD1. The ends lost 5 bases at V and 2 bases at J; junction bases unmatched: 7. The CDR3 consists of 16 residues. The germline CDR1 and CDR2 sequences are SGHRS and YFSETQ. The CDR3 nucleotides read TGCGCCAGCAGGCCGAGGGACAGCGCCTATAATTCACCCCTCCACTTT. Translating it yields CASRPRDSAYNSPLHF.

There are a few counts of this clonotype. The chain joins TRBV20-1 to TRBJ1-4; 9 nucleotides line up with TRBD1. With V trimmed by 5 bases and J by 8 bases, 6 bases remained unmatched. The CDR3 length is 13 residues. Germline CDR1 and CDR2: DFQATT and SNEGSKA (reference sequence). The CDR3 DNA reads as TGCAGTGCTGCCGGGACAGGGCACGAAAAACTGTTTTTT. Protein sequence: CSAAGTGHEKLFF.

V usage is TRBV10-3 and J usage is TRBJ1-1; D possibly corresponds to TRBD1 (6 bases). This CDR3 has 16 amino acids. Trimming took 8 bases from V and 4 from J, leaving 23 bases between them. Germline V lookup: CDR1 ENHRY, CDR2 SYGVKD. The CDR3 DNA sequence: TGTGCCATCGGAAAGACAGGAGACTACGGGGGCACTGAAGCTTTCTTT. This gives the protein CAIGKTGDYGGTEAFF.

This clonotype was found a few times. The rearrangement links TRBV10-3 to TRBJ2-5; D is unclear. V dropped 5 bases and J dropped 5 bases, with 6 bases sitting between them. CDR1 is ENHRY and CDR2 is SYGVKD in the germline V gene. The CDR3 covers 11 residues. The CDR3 DNA reads TGTGCCATCAGTAGCCGGGAGACCCAGTACTTC. Translating it yields CAISSRETQYF.

This clonotype was seen repeatedly, ten times or more. V and J are TRBV4-3 and TRBJ2-2; D not resolved. This CDR3 region has 18 residues. Deletions cut 0 bases from V and 2 bases from J, with 16 bases between. Per the germline V gene, CDR1 is LGHNA and CDR2 is YSLEER. CDR3 protein: CASSQEEFRPLNTGELFF. The CDR3 coding sequence is TGCGCCAGCAGCCAAGAGGAGTTTAGACCCCTTAACACCGGGGAGCTGTTTTTT.

The V and J genes are TRBV29-1 and TRBJ1-2; tentatively, D is TRBD1 (6 bases). The CDR3 is 12 amino acids. The V and J ends lost 6 bases and 6 bases respectively, with 14 bases between them. Germline CDR1 and CDR2: SQVTM and ANQGSEA. Here the CDR3 reads CSVTARGDGYTF. The DNA of the CDR3 is TGCAGCGTGACGGCCAGGGGAGATGGCTACACCTTC.

This clonotype appeared a few times. DNA of the CDR3: TGTGCCACCAGCAGAGTTTCGGGGGTACCAGATACGCAGTATTTT. Its protein is CATSRVSGVPDTQYF. This chain joins TRBV15 and TRBJ2-3, with a weak D call TRBD2 (6 bases). V was cut by 1 base and J by 4 bases, with 12 bases left in between. The CDR3 covers 15 residues. Germline assignment: CDR1 LNHNV and CDR2 YYDKDF (reference sequence).

V is TRBV5-1 and J is TRBJ2-5, with D tentatively TRBD2 (5 bases). Germline V gives CDR1 SGHRS, CDR2 YFSETQ. V was cut by 2 bases and J by 2 bases, with 19 bases left in between. The CDR3 is 17 residues long. For the CDR3, the DNA is TGCGCCAGCAGCTTTACGGGGAATCCGTCAATACAAGAGACCCAGTACTTC. Its translation: CASSFTGNPSIQETQYF.

The J gene is TRBJ2-1, the V gene TRBV5-1; TRBD1 matches 9 bases. V shed 3 bases and J 7 bases; nucleotides not matched to a gene: 8. CDR1 SGHRS and CDR2 YFSETQ come from the germline V gene. The CDR3 covers 15 residues. CDR3 protein: CASSSQGAVSNEQFF. CDR3 coding DNA: TGCGCCAGCAGCTCACAGGGGGCGGTTTCGAATGAGCAGTTCTTC.

The rearrangement joins TRBV6-1 to TRBJ2-3; D tentatively fits TRBD1 or TRBD2 (6 bases each). The V end was cut by 6 bases, the J end by 3 bases, with 13 bases between. Germline values: CDR1 MNHNS, CDR2 SASEGT. The CDR3 runs to 14 residues. The CDR3 reads CASRYGGTTDTQYF. Written as DNA, the CDR3 is TGTGCCAGCAGATACGGGGGCACGACAGATACGCAGTATTTT.

This clonotype was counted between two and nine times. V is TRBV12-3 or TRBV12-4 and J is TRBJ2-3; 8 positions agree with TRBD2. The CDR3 spans 13 residues. The J segment lost 3 bases and the V segment lost 8 bases, leaving 4 bases of the junction unmatched. The CDR3: CASGLAVTDTQYF. For the CDR3, the DNA is TGTGCCAGCGGACTAGCAGTAACAGATACGCAGTATTTT.

This clonotype was detected ten times or more. The chain couples TRBV9 to TRBJ2-3, with 14 bases that match TRBD2. From germline, CDR1 is SGDLS and CDR2 YYNGEE. V shed 3 bases and J 2 bases; nucleotides not matched to a gene: 8. The length of the CDR3 is 18 residues. CDR3 sequence (DNA): TGTGCCAGCAGCGCCCCCGGGACTAGCGGGGGAATCACAGATACGCAGTATTTT. Translation: CASSAPGTSGGITDTQYF.

This clonotype was observed a handful of times. The rearrangement links TRBV12-3 or TRBV12-4 to TRBJ1-6; D unresolved. The CDR3 spans 13 residues. V was trimmed by 1 base and J by 9 bases, leaving 7 bases between them. CDR3 bases: TGTGCCAGCAGTTTAGTAGACGGTTCACCCCTCCACTTT. It specifies CASSLVDGSPLHF.

This clonotype was seen many times. This chain joins TRBV5-1 and TRBJ2-1; 11 positions match TRBD2. V lost 5 bases and J lost 1; bases outside the gene matches: 5. This CDR3 has 16 amino acids. In germline, CDR1 is SGHRS, CDR2 YFSETQ. The CDR3 coding sequence is TGCGCCAGCAGGGCCACTAGCGGGGGTTCCTACAATGAGCAGTTCTTC. It yields the protein CASRATSGGSYNEQFF.

This chain joins TRBV28 and TRBJ2-5; possible D gene TRBD2, 7 bases. Germline CDR1 MDHEN, CDR2 SYDVKM. V was cut by 3 bases and J by 2 bases, with 16 bases left in between. The CDR3 is 16 residues long. CDR3 nucleotide sequence: TGTGCCAGCAGTTTGCAGAGGGGGGGCTTTCAAGAGACCCAGTACTTC. Translating gives CASSLQRGGFQETQYF.